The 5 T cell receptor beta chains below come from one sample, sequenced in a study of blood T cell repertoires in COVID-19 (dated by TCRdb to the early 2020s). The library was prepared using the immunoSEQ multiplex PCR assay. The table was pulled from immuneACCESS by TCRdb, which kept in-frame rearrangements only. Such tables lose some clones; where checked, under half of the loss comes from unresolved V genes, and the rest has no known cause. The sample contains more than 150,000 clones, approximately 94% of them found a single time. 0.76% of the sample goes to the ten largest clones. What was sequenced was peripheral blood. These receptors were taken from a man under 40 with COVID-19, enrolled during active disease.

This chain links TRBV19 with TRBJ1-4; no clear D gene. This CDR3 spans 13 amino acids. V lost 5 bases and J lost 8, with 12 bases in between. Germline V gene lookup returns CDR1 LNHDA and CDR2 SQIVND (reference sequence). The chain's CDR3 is CASSAQDTEKLFF. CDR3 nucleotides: TGTGCCAGTAGTGCCCAGGATACCGAAAAACTGTTTTTT.

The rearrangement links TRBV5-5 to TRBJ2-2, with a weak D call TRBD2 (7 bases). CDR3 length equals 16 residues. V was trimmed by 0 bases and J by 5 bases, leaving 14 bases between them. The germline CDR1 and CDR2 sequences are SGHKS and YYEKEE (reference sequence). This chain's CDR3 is CASSLGPGGDTGELFF. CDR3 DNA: TGTGCCAGCAGCTTGGGCCCGGGGGGCGATACCGGGGAGCTGTTTTTT.

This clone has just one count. CDR3 residues: CASSKGQIRGQPQHF. The CDR3, as DNA: TGTGCCAGCAGTAAGGGACAGATCAGGGGTCAGCCCCAGCATTTT. The chain combines TRBV6-2 or TRBV6-3 with TRBJ1-5; 7 bases map to TRBD1. The CDR3 loop spans 15 amino acids. Germline CDR1 and CDR2: MNHEY and SVGEGT. With 5 bases clipped from V and 6 bases from J, the junction kept 10 bases outside the gene matches.

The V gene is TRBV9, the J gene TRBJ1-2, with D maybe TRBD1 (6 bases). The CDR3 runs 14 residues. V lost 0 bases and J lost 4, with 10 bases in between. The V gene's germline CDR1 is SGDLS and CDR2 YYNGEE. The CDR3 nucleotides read TGTGCCAGCAGCGTAGGAGGGGGTTCCTATGGCTACACCTTC. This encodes CASSVGGGSYGYTF.

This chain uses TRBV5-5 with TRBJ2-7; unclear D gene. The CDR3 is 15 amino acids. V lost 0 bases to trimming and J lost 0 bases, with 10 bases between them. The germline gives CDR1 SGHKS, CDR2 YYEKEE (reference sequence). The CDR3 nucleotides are TGTGCCAGCAGCTTGGGGTTGCGCATCTCCTACGAGCAGTACTTC. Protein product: CASSLGLRISYEQYF. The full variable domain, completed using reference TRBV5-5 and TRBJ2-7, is DAGVTQSPTHLIKTRGQQVTLRCSPISGHKSVSWYQQVLGQGPQFIFQYYEKEERGRGNFPDRFSARQFPNYSSELNVNALLLGDSALYLCASSLGLRISYEQYFGPGTRLTVT.